This paragraph covers one T cell receptor (beta chain) sequence. The data derive from a study of blood T cells in healthy people across ages. V gave up 7 bases and J gave up 8 bases; unmatched junction bases: 17. Germline V lookup: CDR1 SGHRS, CDR2 YFSETQ. This CDR3 region has 15 residues. Together with a sample-barcoded 5' primer, a J-beta primer mix was included in a second PCR lasting roughly 6 to 12 cycles. TCRdb re-derived calls from the 5' RACE reads in MiXCR, one entry per CDR3 protein. Of about 1.6 million distinct CDR3 sequences listed, 30% to 40% were seen once; the top ten hold about 11%. The sequence came from a woman in her twenties or thirties in good health. This sequence joins TRBV5-1 and TRBJ1-1; 7 bases are a match to TRBD1. The source material was blood. Here the CDR3 DNA reads TGCGCCAGCCGCGTCGGAACAGGGGCCTTATCCGAAGCTTTCTTT. This translates into CASRVGTGALSEAFF.